The sequence of this T cell receptor (beta chain) was determined in a study of T cells after somatic rescue of genetic block. The CDR3 runs to 13 residues. The ends lost 5 bases at V and 5 bases at J; junction bases unmatched: 4. The germline gives CDR1 LNHDA, CDR2 SQIVND (reference sequence). Sequencing used immunoSEQ multiplex PCR; TCRdb keeps in-frame clones, though not all of them. The top ten clones hold around 2.8% of a sample with 60,000 to 75,000 clones, just over 90% of them seen once. The V call is TRBV19, the J call TRBJ2-5; 8 bases are shared with TRBD1. Specimen: peripheral blood mononuclear cells (PBMCs). This clonotype originated in a man in his forties or fifties. For the CDR3, the DNA is TGTGCCAGTAGTCGGGACAGGACGGAGACCCAGTACTTC. Translating it yields CASSRDRTETQYF.